The next 13 T cell receptor beta chains were all read from a single sample in a study of regulatory T cells in long-lasting Graves disease. Time point described: newly diagnosed GD, antithyroid drugs for less than 3 months. Extracted RNA from PBMCs served as the source of the TCR library. Assembly of TCR beta libraries relied on iRepertoire HTBI primers together with Arm-PCR of CDR3 regions. TCRdb used MiXCR to reprocess the multiplex PCR reads, holding one entry per CDR3 protein. The data contain about 560,000 distinct CDR3 sequences, roughly a sixth of them seen just once; the ten biggest clones take up around 12%. The same sample was also studied in work on T cells in Graves' hyperthyroidism and ophthalmopathy.

Sample: peripheral blood mononuclear cells (PBMCs), taken at new diagnosis, from a patient treated with antithyroid drugs. The receptors shown here come from a man between 18 and 35 years old with Graves disease.

This clonotype occurred many times. This sequence joins TRBV28 and TRBJ2-7; TRBD1 aligns across 8 bases. The germline gives CDR1 MDHEN, CDR2 SYDVKM. CDR3 length: 16 amino acids. J lost 0 bases, V lost 3 bases, and 7 bases had no gene match. The CDR3 coding sequence is TGTGCCAGCAGTTTCCTACTGACAGGGGTCTCCTACGAGCAGTACTTC. This sequence encodes CASSFLLTGVSYEQYF. Using reference TRBV28 and TRBJ2-7 for the parts outside the CDR3, the full variable domain is DVKVTQSSRYLVKRTGEKVFLECVQDMDHENMFWYRQDPGLGLRLIYFSYDVKMKEKGDIPEGYSVSREKKERFSLILESASTNQTSMYLCASSFLLTGVSYEQYFGPGTRLTVT.

The chain couples TRBV27 to TRBJ2-4; the match to TRBD2 covers 7 bases. This CDR3 has 16 residues. Germline-derived CDR1 and CDR2 are MNHEY and SMNVEV (reference sequence). Losses at the gene ends were 6 bases for V and 1 base for J; bases not matched to a gene: 9. The CDR3: CASSTRLALAKNIQYF. The CDR3 bases are TGTGCCAGCAGCACCAGACTAGCACTGGCCAAAAACATTCAGTACTTC.

This clonotype has at least ten counts. This sequence joins TRBV28 and TRBJ1-1; 11 bases fit TRBD1. CDR1 and CDR2 (germline): MDHEN, SYDVKM. The CDR3 runs 15 residues. The ends lost 6 bases at V and 4 bases at J; junction bases unmatched: 7. The CDR3 region is CASSRDRGYGTEAFF. The CDR3 DNA sequence: TGTGCCAGCAGCCGGGACAGGGGGTACGGCACTGAAGCTTTCTTT.

In this sample, this clonotype turned up many times. The chain couples TRBV12-3 or TRBV12-4 to TRBJ2-1; D unclear. The CDR3 runs 16 residues. The V gene lost 4 bases and the J gene lost 0 bases, with 13 bases spanning the gap. The CDR3 DNA reads as TGTGCCAGCAGTTATCCTCGGGCGAGCTCCTACAATGAGCAGTTCTTC. Encoded protein: CASSYPRASSYNEQFF.

As DNA, the CDR3 is TGCGCCAGCAGCTTGGGCGCGGGGCTAGCCGATGGGGAGACCCAGTACTTC. Residues: CASSLGAGLADGETQYF. This sequence joins TRBV5-1 and TRBJ2-5; a possible D gene is TRBD2 (6 bases). The CDR3 sequence is 17 residues long. Germline loops: CDR1 SGHRS, CDR2 YFSETQ. V was pared by 0 bases and J by 5 bases, with 20 bases between.

Only a few counts were recorded for this clonotype. The rearrangement joins TRBV7-3 to TRBJ2-2; 10 nucleotides align to TRBD2. Germline trimming cut 3 bases from V and 1 base from J; bases unmatched to any gene: 5. Germline V lookup: CDR1 SGHTA, CDR2 FQGTGA. The CDR3 has 17 residues. CDR3 coding DNA: TGTGCCAGCAGCTTTCGGCCTAGCGGGGGGAACACCGGGGAGCTGTTTTTT. It translates to CASSFRPSGGNTGELFF.

This clonotype has a count of ten or more. This CDR3 is CASSLGSSTYEQYF. The CDR3 region has the DNA TGTGCCAGCAGTTTGGGCAGTTCGACCTACGAGCAGTACTTC. The chain links TRBV12-3 or TRBV12-4 to TRBJ2-7; no firm D call. CDR3 length equals 14 residues. V was clipped by 3 bases and J by 2 bases, with 11 bases between them.

V gene TRBV19 combines with J gene TRBJ1-1, with a weak D call TRBD1 (5 bases). Looked up from germline, CDR1 is LNHDA and CDR2 is SQIVND (reference sequence). This CDR3 spans 15 amino acids. Trimming pared 3 bases from V and 2 bases from J, leaving 13 bases between. CDR3 protein: CASSIKRGVNTEAFF. The CDR3 DNA follows: TGTGCCAGTAGTATTAAGCGAGGGGTCAACACTGAAGCTTTCTTT.

A note on this clonotype: This may be a read error: a much more frequent sequence differs by one nucleotide. The rearrangement joins TRBV30 to TRBJ2-5; 9 bases align to TRBD2. Losses at the gene ends were 4 bases for V and 5 bases for J; bases not matched to a gene: 14. Germline loops: CDR1 GTSNPN, CDR2 SVGIG (reference sequence). This CDR3 is built from 16 residues. The CDR3 spells CAWTIKRGRAGETQYF. DNA of the CDR3: TGTGCCTGGACCATTAAGCGCGGGAGGGCCGGCGAGACCCAGTACTTC.

As for this clonotype: Possible read error: a much larger clone is one base away. The V and J genes are TRBV6-2 or TRBV6-3 and TRBJ2-5, with 11 bases that match TRBD1. The J call may be in error: the DNA end matches TRBJ2-1 better. Germline CDR1 MNHEY, CDR2 SVGEGT. The CDR3 length is 16 residues. The CDR3 DNA follows: TGTGCCAGCAGCCGTCTGAGGACAGGGGGCCAAGAGACCCAGTTCTTC. Translating it yields CASSRLRTGGQETQFF.

This clonotype occurred a few times. The conserved final phenylalanine or tryptophan is absent from the CDR3, which likely points to a read error. V and J are TRBV2 and TRBJ2-7; TRBD1 might be the D (6 bases). V lost 6 bases to trimming and J lost 8 bases, with 14 bases between them. The CDR3 is 12 amino acids. Germline CDR1 reads SNHLY; CDR2 reads FYNNEI. Here the CDR3 DNA reads TGTGCCAGCAGGCCCGAGGGGGTCAAGCAGTACCTC. It codes for CASRPEGVKQYL.

The chain recombines TRBV9 with TRBJ2-1; D gene unclear. The CDR3 totals 14 residues. CDR1 and CDR2 (germline): SGDLS, YYNGEE. The germline V and J ends were trimmed by 2 bases and 0 bases, with 6 bases remaining between them. CDR3 amino acids: CASSVLTSYNEQFF. The CDR3 nucleotides are TGTGCCAGCAGCGTCCTAACCTCCTACAATGAGCAGTTCTTC.

This clonotype was recorded many times. The chain is built from TRBV12-3 or TRBV12-4 and TRBJ2-5, with D possibly TRBD2 on 6 matching bases. V gave up 5 bases and J gave up 2 bases, with 15 bases separating them. The CDR3 is 15 amino acids. As DNA, the CDR3 is TGTGCCAGCAGTCCAACGACTGGGAGGCAAGAGACCCAGTACTTC. Its translation is CASSPTTGRQETQYF.